This T cell receptor beta chain was profiled in a study of cytomegalovirus exposure and HLA in healthy donors. Both 60 Vbeta primers and 13 Jbeta primers went into the PCR. Method: immunoSEQ multiplex PCR; TCRdb's copy keeps in-frame clones and lacks some. The data hold more than 80,000 clones, with around 60% observed a single time. There were likely unrecorded immune exposures, though donors were nominally healthy when sampled. CDR3 length: 13 residues. With 7 bases clipped from V and 0 bases from J, the junction kept 3 bases outside the gene matches. Germline assignment: CDR1 SGHTA and CDR2 FQGNSA.

V gene TRBV7-2 combines with J gene TRBJ2-7; 7 bases are shared with TRBD2. What was sequenced was PBMCs. The clonotype comes from a human donor in good health. CDR3: CASTSGSSYEQYF. CDR3 coding DNA: TGTGCCAGCACTAGCGGCAGCTCCTACGAGCAGTACTTC.